The 14 T cell receptor beta chains below all came from one sample that was sequenced in a study of hypomethylating agent response in myelodysplastic syndrome. This table comes from immunoSEQ multiplex PCR, and its TCRdb copy is limited to in-frame clones, with some not included. Of about 6,000 clones in the sample, just under 85% were seen once. Sequencing was performed on bone marrow, taken before or after starting hypomethylating agent treatment for myelodysplastic syndrome (not recorded which). These receptors originate from a human donor with myelodysplastic syndrome.

The genes are TRBV15 and TRBJ1-2; D gene ambiguous. This CDR3 has 17 amino acids. In germline, CDR1 is LNHNV, CDR2 YYDKDF (reference sequence). Deletions cut 3 bases from V and 0 bases from J, with 17 bases between. The CDR3 bases are TGTGCCACCAGCAGTTCGCGAAACAGTGACCCTAACTATGGCTACACCTTC. This codes for CATSSSRNSDPNYGYTF. The variable domain in full, completed from reference TRBV15 and TRBJ1-2, reads DAMVIQNPRYQVTQFGKPVTLSCSQTLNHNVMYWYQQKSSQAPKLLFHYYDKDFNNEADTPDNFQSRRPNTSFCFLDIRSPGLGDTAMYLCATSSSRNSDPNYGYTFGSGTRLTVV.

This chain connects TRBV7-3 to TRBJ2-3; D gene uncertain. Germline V gives CDR1 SGHTA, CDR2 FQGTGA. Trimming cost V 2 bases and J 2 bases, with 5 bases left between them. The CDR3 has 13 residues. CDR3 sequence: CASSLLPTDTQYF. CDR3 sequence (DNA): TGTGCCAGCAGCTTACTTCCCACAGATACGCAGTATTTT.

The chain has TRBV19 and TRBJ1-1; D is undetermined. Germline CDR1 and CDR2: LNHDA and SQIVND (reference sequence). V was trimmed by 7 bases and J by 4 bases, leaving 19 bases between them. CDR3 size: 15 residues. CDR3 coding DNA: TGTGCCAGTAACCCGACAAGGCCGAGAGGCACTGAAGCTTTCTTT. Protein product: CASNPTRPRGTEAFF.

This chain uses TRBV10-3 with TRBJ2-7; 10 bases fit TRBD1. V lost 0 bases, J lost 8 bases, and 4 bases stayed unmatched. The germline V gene has CDR1 ENHRY and CDR2 SYGVKD. This CDR3 has 14 residues. CDR3 residues: CAISESSDRGKQYV. CDR3 nucleotides: TGTGCCATCAGTGAGTCGTCGGACAGGGGGAAGCAGTACGTC.

The chain employs TRBV2 and TRBJ1-2; TRBD1 aligns across 8 bases. V was pared by 2 bases and J by 4 bases, with 6 bases of the junction left unmatched. The CDR3 sequence is 15 residues long. CDR1 is SNHLY and CDR2 is FYNNEI in the germline V gene. The CDR3 loop reads CASSENRGAAYGYTF. CDR3 DNA sequence: TGTGCCAGCAGTGAAAACAGGGGGGCTGCCTATGGCTACACCTTC.

This chain joins TRBV15 and TRBJ1-1, with D perhaps TRBD1 (6 bases). Germline lookup yields CDR1 LNHNV and CDR2 YYDKDF (reference sequence). V lost 3 bases and J 6 bases, leaving 11 bases between the germline ends. CDR3 size: 13 residues. CDR3 amino acids: CATSRRGFPEAFF. Here the CDR3 DNA reads TGTGCCACCAGCAGGAGGGGGTTCCCTGAAGCTTTCTTT.

The chain employs TRBV5-1 and TRBJ2-3; TRBD2 matches at 15 bases. Trimming removed 0 bases from V and 0 bases from J; junction bases left unmatched: 2. The CDR3 loop spans 18 amino acids. Germline V lookup: CDR1 SGHRS, CDR2 YFSETQ. CDR3 loop: CASSLGTSGRASTDTQYF. The CDR3 DNA follows: TGCGCCAGCAGCTTGGGGACTAGCGGGAGGGCTAGCACAGATACGCAGTATTTT. Full variable domain (outside the CDR3, taken from reference TRBV5-1 and TRBJ2-3): KAGVTQTPRYLIKTRGQQVTLSCSPISGHRSVSWYQQTPGQGLQFLFEYFSETQRNKGNFPGRFSGRQFSNSRSEMNVSTLELGDSALYLCASSLGTSGRASTDTQYFGPGTRLTVL.

This clone occurred once. V is TRBV7-3 and J is TRBJ2-3; 8 positions match TRBD1. Germline V lookup: CDR1 SGHTA, CDR2 FQGTGA. The CDR3 has 15 residues. Unmatched junction bases numbered 3, after V lost 2 bases and J lost 2 bases. The CDR3 nucleotides read TGTGCCAGCAGCTTAGGGGACAGGTACACAGATACGCAGTATTTT. It codes for CASSLGDRYTDTQYF.

This chain links TRBV11-3 with TRBJ2-7; D gene uncertain. The CDR3 sequence is 13 residues long. CDR1 SGHNT and CDR2 YENEEA come from the germline V gene. V was shortened by 1 base and J by 2 bases, with 6 bases between the two germline ends. CDR3 amino acids: CASSLGPPYEQYF. CDR3 coding DNA: TGTGCCAGCAGCTTAGGACCCCCCTACGAGCAGTACTTC.

This chain uses TRBV7-3 with TRBJ2-7, with no clear D. Germline assignment: CDR1 SGHTA and CDR2 FQGTGA. V lost 5 bases to trimming and J lost 6 bases, with 20 bases between them. The CDR3 has 15 residues. The chain's CDR3 is CASSANPGLHSEQYF. CDR3 DNA sequence: TGTGCCAGCAGCGCAAACCCGGGCCTCCACAGCGAGCAGTACTTC.

The chain has TRBV5-4 and TRBJ1-3, with D possibly being TRBD1 (5 bases). V was shortened by 4 bases and J by 2 bases, with 19 bases between the two germline ends. The length of the CDR3 is 17 residues. Germline CDR1 and CDR2: SGHNT and YYREEE (reference sequence). The CDR3 region is CASSARGALGAGNTIYF. CDR3 coding DNA: TGTGCCAGCAGCGCTAGAGGGGCCTTAGGGGCTGGAAACACCATATATTTT. Complete variable domain (other parts from reference TRBV5-4 and TRBJ1-3): ETGVTQSPTHLIKTRGQQVTLRCSSQSGHNTVSWYQQALGQGPQFIFQYYREEENGRGNFPPRFSGLQFPNYSSELNVNALELDDSALYLCASSARGALGAGNTIYFGEGSWLTVV.

This clone was counted a few times. The rearrangement uses TRBV12-5 and TRBJ1-5; D gene ambiguous. Trimming shortened V by 6 bases and J by 1 base, and 7 bases separated the two germline ends. Germline lookup yields CDR1 LGHNT and CDR2 FRNRAP. The CDR3 has 13 residues. The CDR3 nucleotides are TGTGCTAGTGGCCGGACCAGCAATCAGCCCCAGCATTTT. Residues: CASGRTSNQPQHF.

The chain is built from TRBV10-2 and TRBJ1-1; TRBD1 matches at 9 bases. CDR3 length equals 15 residues. Germline CDR1 WSHSY, CDR2 SAAADI. Trimming took 6 bases from V and 0 from J; bases not matched to a gene: 5. CDR3 bases: TGCGCCAGCAGGCCCGGACAGGGGATGAACACTGAAGCTTTCTTT. Residues: CASRPGQGMNTEAFF.

The rearrangement joins TRBV6-5 to TRBJ2-2; D unresolved. The CDR3 is made up of 14 amino acids. The V and J ends lost 2 bases and 6 bases respectively, with 10 bases between them. Germline-derived CDR1 and CDR2 are MNHEY and SVGAGI. In DNA, the CDR3 is TGTGCCAGCAGTTACGCCGAAAAGTCCGGGGAGCTGTTTTTT. This codes for CASSYAEKSGELFF.